Below, one T cell receptor (beta chain) is given with its context. This entry belongs to a study of blood T cell repertoires in COVID-19. Study-level information: Sites in the United States, Italy and Spain provided acute and convalescent COVID-19 samples. The analysed material was cDNA or gDNA that came from T cells, B-cell-depleted T cells, or PBMCs.

CDR1 and CDR2 (germline): SGDLS, YYNGEE. V lost 3 bases, J lost 4 bases, and 1 base stayed unmatched. The CDR3 loop spans 14 amino acids. Original data processing: From reference gene primer amplification, estimates of nucleated cell counts were derived. The method was immunoSEQ multiplex PCR; TCRdb's version includes in-frame clones alone and lacks a portion of them. The DNA gave D and trimming, while V, J and clone size come from that table. The sample lists hundreds of thousands of clones; 83% were seen once. In Seattle, patients joined the study during active infection and were tracked longitudinally.

Specimen: peripheral blood. This TCR derives from a woman aged 25 to 39 with COVID-19, enrolled during active disease. The chain joins TRBV9 to TRBJ2-5, with TRBD2 matching 12 bases. CDR3 nucleotide sequence: TGTGCCAGCAGCGGGGGACTAGCGGGAGAGACCCAGTACTTC. Translated, it gives CASSGGLAGETQYF.